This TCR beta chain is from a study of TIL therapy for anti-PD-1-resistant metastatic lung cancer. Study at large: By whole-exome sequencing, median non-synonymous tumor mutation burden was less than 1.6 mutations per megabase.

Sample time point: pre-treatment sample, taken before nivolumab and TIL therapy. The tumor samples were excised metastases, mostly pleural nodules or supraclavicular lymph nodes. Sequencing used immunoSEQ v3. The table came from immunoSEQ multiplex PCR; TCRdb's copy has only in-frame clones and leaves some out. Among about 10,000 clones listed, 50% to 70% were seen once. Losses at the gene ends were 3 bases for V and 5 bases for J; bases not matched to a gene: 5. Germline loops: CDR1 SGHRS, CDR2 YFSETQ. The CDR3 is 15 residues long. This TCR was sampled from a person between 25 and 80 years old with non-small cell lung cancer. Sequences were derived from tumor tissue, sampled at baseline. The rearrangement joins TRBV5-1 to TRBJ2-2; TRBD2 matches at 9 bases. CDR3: CASSSQAGGTGELFF. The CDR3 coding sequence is TGCGCCAGCAGCTCCCAAGCGGGGGGTACCGGGGAGCTGTTTTTT.